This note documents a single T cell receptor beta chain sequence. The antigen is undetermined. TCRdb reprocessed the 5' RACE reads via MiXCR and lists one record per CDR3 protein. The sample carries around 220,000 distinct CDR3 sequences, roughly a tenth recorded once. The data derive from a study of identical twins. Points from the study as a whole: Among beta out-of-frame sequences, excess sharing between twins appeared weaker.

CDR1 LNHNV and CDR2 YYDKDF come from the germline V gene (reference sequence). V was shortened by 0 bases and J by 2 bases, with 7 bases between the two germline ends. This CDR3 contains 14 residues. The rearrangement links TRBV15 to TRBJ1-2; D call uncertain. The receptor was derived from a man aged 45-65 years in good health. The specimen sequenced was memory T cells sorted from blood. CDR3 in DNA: TGTGCCACCAGCAGAGAGGACGGCAACTATGGCTACACCTTC. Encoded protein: CATSREDGNYGYTF.